This TCR beta chain is drawn from a study of molecular identifiers for immune sequencing clone quantification. CDR1 is DFQATT and CDR2 is SNEGSKA in the germline V gene (reference sequence). Losses at the gene ends were 2 bases for V and 4 bases for J; bases not matched to a gene: 10. The CDR3 totals 15 residues. Methods described previously were used for bulk TCR libraries, and listed TCR primers were applied. TCRdb analysed the PCR reads with MiXCR anew, one entry per CDR3 protein. The profile shows around 460,000 distinct CDR3 sequences, about 20% of them singletons. Study-level points and caveats: Among effectors, clones above 20 RNA copies held over 98% of molecules; among naive cells, under 1%. Identical barcode-sharing TCR molecules could lead to underestimated sizes for highly expanded clones.

CD8+CD4-CCR7+CD45RA+ sorting gave the naive CD8 T cells. Concerning this clonotype itself: Antigen specificity is unknown.

V and J are TRBV20-1 and TRBJ1-1; 7 bases fit TRBD1. This clonotype was sampled from a human donor in good health. Some libraries in this study had Jurkat cell RNA spiked in. The specimen was naive CD8+ T cells from blood, with Jurkat cell RNA spiked in. Subset indicated: FACS-sorted CD8+CD4-CCR7+CD45RA+ naive T cells. This CDR3 is CSARPHRGGVTEAFF. The CDR3 DNA is TGCAGTGCTAGACCACACAGGGGTGGGGTCACTGAAGCTTTCTTT.